This is a list of T cell receptor beta chains from one sample in a study of identical twins. MiXCR, applied by TCRdb to the 5' RACE reads, yields one record per CDR3 protein. The sample lists 1.5 million to 2 million distinct CDR3 sequences, around a third occurring once. The sample consisted of cord blood. These receptors all stem from a newborn girl in good health. The CDR3 runs from the conserved cysteine through the conserved F or W. Fields, in order: J gene, clone size, D gene, V gene, CDR3 DNA, CDR3 protein. D genes are given only for firm matches. Only some rows state a clone size, as once, few, many or a class for expanded clones.

TRBJ1-5 . . TRBV12-3/TRBV12-4 TGTGCCAGCAGTTTTCATAACAGGGTAGAGCAGCCCCAGCATTTT CASSFHNRVEQPQHF
TRBJ2-2 . . TRBV7-9 TGTGCCAGCAGCTTAGCCCCAACTAGGGACACCGGGGAGCTGTTTTTT CASSLAPTRDTGELFF
TRBJ2-1 once . TRBV11-2 TGTGCCAGCAGCCCCCCGGGACCCGCCTACAATGAGCAGTTCTTC CASSPPGPAYNEQFF
TRBJ2-7 . TRBD2 TRBV6-5 TGTGCCAGCAGTTACCGTGGGACTAGCGAAGATAGCGCGGAGAGCTCCTACAATGAGCAGTACTTC CASSYRGTSEDSAESSYNEQYF
TRBJ2-3 . TRBD2 TRBV15 TGTGCCACCAGTCGTACTAGCGGGAGTTCGGATACGCAGTATTTT CATSRTSGSSDTQYF
TRBJ2-7 many . TRBV12-3/TRBV12-4 TGTGCCAGCAGTTTTGCCGGGGGGCTGCTCTACGAGCAGTACTTC CASSFAGGLLYEQYF
TRBJ2-3 . . TRBV20-1 TGCAGTGCGGGGGACTCGTACACAGATACGCAGTATTTT CSAGDSYTDTQYF
TRBJ2-1 few TRBD2 TRBV4-1 TGCGCCAGCAGCCCCAAACTAGCGGGAGTTAGCCATGGGTCCTACAATGAGCAGTTCTTC CASSPKLAGVSHGSYNEQFF
TRBJ2-5 once . TRBV2 TGTGCCAGCAGGAGACTGATCCAAGAGACCCAGTACTTC CASRRLIQETQYF
TRBJ2-3 . TRBD2 TRBV27 TGTGCCAGCACCCCGGGACTAGCTTACAAAGATACGCAGTATTTT CASTPGLAYKDTQYF
TRBJ1-6 few . TRBV27 TGTGCCAGCAGTTCCACGGACATTTATAATTCACCCCTCCACTTT CASSSTDIYNSPLHF
TRBJ2-2 . TRBD1 TRBV11-2 TGTGCCAGCAGGCCGACAGGGCGATACACCGGGGAGCTGTTTTTT CASRPTGRYTGELFF
TRBJ1-2 . TRBD1 TRBV20-1 TGCAGTGCTAGACGCCCGGCCAGGGGGCTTGACTATGGCTACACCTTC CSARRPARGLDYGYTF
TRBJ1-5 few . TRBV3-1 TGTGCCAGCAGCCAGTCCCCGGGGATCAATCAGCCCCAGCATTTT CASSQSPGINQPQHF
TRBJ2-3 . . TRBV6-5 TGTGCCAGCAGTCAGATCCGGGGGGCCAGCACAGATACGCAGTATTTT CASSQIRGASTDTQYF
TRBJ2-3 . . TRBV20-1 TGCAGTGCTAGGGGGCCGGAGAAGTGGACAGATACGCAGTATTTT CSARGPEKWTDTQYF
TRBJ1-1 few . TRBV6-1 TGTGCCAGCAGTGACTTTCCAGCTTTCTTT CASSDFPAFF
TRBJ2-2 . . TRBV11-2 TGTGCCAGCAGAGTGGGGGGCACCGGGGAGCTGTTTTTT CASRVGGTGELFF
TRBJ2-3 . TRBD1 TRBV20-1 TGCAGTGCTAGAGATTCAAGACAGGGGGATACGCAGTATTTT CSARDSRQGDTQYF
TRBJ1-2 few TRBD1 TRBV6-5 TGTGCCAGCAGGCGACAGGGGGCAAAATATGGCTACACCTTC CASRRQGAKYGYTF
TRBJ1-5 once . TRBV12-2 TGTGCAAGTCGTTACCCGGGCAAGGGTCCCGATCAGCCCCAGCATTTT CASRYPGKGPDQPQHF
TRBJ1-2 many . TRBV28 TGTGCCAGCAGCTCGGATGGCTACACCTTC CASSSDGYTF
TRBJ2-7 few TRBD1 TRBV5-1 TGCGCCAGCAGCTTGAAGGACAGGGGGCGCTACGAGCAGTACTTC CASSLKDRGRYEQYF
TRBJ1-1 . . TRBV6-5 TGTGCCAGCAGTTACCTTAGACCCGGAGGGGACGACTCTGAAGCTTTCTTT CASSYLRPGGDDSEAFF
TRBJ2-7 many TRBD1 TRBV10-2 TGCGCCAGCTTTGGACAGGCCTCCTACGAGCAGTACTTC CASFGQASYEQYF
TRBJ1-2 . . TRBV7-9 TGTGCCAGCAGTTCCTTTCGGGGGGCGTCCCTCTATGGCTACACCTTC CASSSFRGASLYGYTF
TRBJ1-4 once . TRBV28 TGTGCCAGCAGTTTGTTTCCGGGTGGCGAAAAACTGTTTTTT CASSLFPGGEKLFF
TRBJ2-7 few . TRBV20-1 TGCAGTGCTAGAGACCTCATCAGGGGTAGCTCCTACGAGCAGTACTTC CSARDLIRGSSYEQYF
TRBJ2-1 . . TRBV10-3 TGTGCCATCAGTGAGTCCGATGAGCAGTTCTTC CAISESDEQFF
TRBJ2-3 . TRBD2 TRBV11-2 TGTGCCAGCAGCGCGACGCCGGGACTAGCGGGGTATTTT CASSATPGLAGYF
TRBJ2-1 few TRBD2 TRBV6-5 TGTGCCAGCAGTTATCGGGATAGCGGGAGGCCCCTGCAGAGGGATGAGCAGTTCTTC CASSYRDSGRPLQRDEQFF